This is a list of T cell receptor beta chains from one sample in a study of blood T cell repertoires in COVID-19. Here immunoSEQ multiplex PCR was the method, and the copy in TCRdb shows in-frame clones only, minus some. The sample includes roughly 180,000 clones, around 82% of them seen just once. Sample: PBMCs or T cells enriched from blood (not recorded which). The receptors come from a man in his sixties who had recovered from COVID-19. Both conserved end residues are part of each CDR3. Each record gives: J gene, V gene, D gene, clone size, CDR3 protein, CDR3 DNA. A D gene is named only where the DNA matches it firmly. Only some rows state a clone size, as once, few, many or a class for expanded clones.

j_call: TRBJ2-1; v_call: TRBV5-1; d_call: TRBD2; clone_size: few; cdr3_aa: CASSLWVGTSGRNRDNEQFF; cdr3_nt: TGCGCCAGCAGCTTGTGGGTCGGGACTAGCGGGAGGAACCGGGACAATGAGCAGTTCTTC
j_call: TRBJ2-5; v_call: TRBV24-1; d_call: .; clone_size: .; cdr3_aa: CATSEGQGFQETQYF; cdr3_nt: TGTGCCACCAGTGAGGGCCAGGGTTTCCAAGAGACCCAGTACTTC
j_call: TRBJ1-1; v_call: TRBV19; d_call: TRBD1; clone_size: .; cdr3_aa: CASSRETGGGEAFF; cdr3_nt: TGTGCCAGTAGTAGGGAGACAGGGGGCGGTGAAGCTTTCTTT
j_call: TRBJ2-3; v_call: TRBV7-2; d_call: TRBD2; clone_size: .; cdr3_aa: CASSGGLAGLSGSTDTQYF; cdr3_nt: TGTGCCAGCAGCGGCGGACTAGCGGGGCTCTCGGGTAGCACAGATACGCAGTATTTT
j_call: TRBJ2-3; v_call: TRBV7-8; d_call: TRBD2; clone_size: .; cdr3_aa: CASSLAPGLAGAGDTQYF; cdr3_nt: TGTGCCAGCAGCTTAGCCCCGGGACTAGCGGGGGCCGGGGATACGCAGTATTTT
j_call: TRBJ1-5; v_call: TRBV28; d_call: .; clone_size: .; cdr3_aa: CAILQKTLVQPQHF; cdr3_nt: TGTGCCATCCTACAGAAAACCCTGGTTCAGCCCCAGCATTTT
j_call: TRBJ1-1; v_call: TRBV28; d_call: .; clone_size: .; cdr3_aa: CASSLDMNTEAFF; cdr3_nt: TGTGCCAGCAGTTTGGACATGAACACTGAAGCTTTCTTT
j_call: TRBJ1-1; v_call: TRBV11-2; d_call: .; clone_size: .; cdr3_aa: CASSLDGGARTEAFF; cdr3_nt: TGTGCCAGCAGCTTAGATGGGGGCGCGCGGACTGAAGCTTTCTTT
j_call: TRBJ2-2; v_call: TRBV5-4; d_call: TRBD1; clone_size: .; cdr3_aa: CASSPGTGIPGELFF; cdr3_nt: TGTGCCAGCAGCCCCGGGACAGGGATCCCAGGGGAGCTGTTTTTT
j_call: TRBJ2-1; v_call: TRBV7-3; d_call: TRBD1; clone_size: once; cdr3_aa: CASSLGQGGTNEQFF; cdr3_nt: TGTGCCAGCAGCCTAGGACAGGGGGGTACGAATGAGCAGTTCTTC
j_call: TRBJ1-2; v_call: TRBV24-1; d_call: .; clone_size: few; cdr3_aa: CATSDPYRVDGYTF; cdr3_nt: TGTGCCACCAGTGATCCCTACAGGGTCGATGGCTACACCTTC
j_call: TRBJ1-2; v_call: TRBV12-3/TRBV12-4; d_call: .; clone_size: .; cdr3_aa: CASSSLPGYGYTF; cdr3_nt: TGTGCCAGCAGTTCGCTGCCGGGCTATGGCTACACCTTC
j_call: TRBJ1-2; v_call: TRBV29-1; d_call: TRBD1; clone_size: few; cdr3_aa: CSVGEGQGYGYTF; cdr3_nt: TGCAGCGTTGGGGAAGGACAGGGCTATGGCTACACCTTC
j_call: TRBJ1-3; v_call: TRBV5-5; d_call: .; clone_size: .; cdr3_aa: CASSLMGAGRNTIYF; cdr3_nt: TGTGCCAGCAGCTTGATGGGGGCTGGTAGAAACACCATATATTTT
j_call: TRBJ2-2; v_call: TRBV2; d_call: .; clone_size: .; cdr3_aa: CASSDRTSTGELFF; cdr3_nt: TGTGCCAGCAGTGATCGGACATCAACCGGGGAGCTGTTTTTT
j_call: TRBJ1-4; v_call: TRBV28; d_call: .; clone_size: .; cdr3_aa: CASSPRQVQQGLFF; cdr3_nt: TGTGCCAGCAGTCCAAGACAGGTCCAACAGGGACTGTTTTTT
j_call: TRBJ2-3; v_call: TRBV29-1; d_call: .; clone_size: .; cdr3_aa: CSVYTRGPDTQYF; cdr3_nt: TGCAGCGTTTACACGCGAGGGCCAGATACGCAGTATTTT
j_call: TRBJ2-1; v_call: TRBV5-6; d_call: TRBD1; clone_size: .; cdr3_aa: CASSPSGQAHEQFF; cdr3_nt: TGTGCCAGCAGCCCTTCCGGACAGGCGCATGAGCAGTTCTTC
j_call: TRBJ2-3; v_call: TRBV13; d_call: TRBD2; clone_size: .; cdr3_aa: CASSLRQNPLAGYGTDTQYF; cdr3_nt: TGTGCCAGCAGCCTCCGGCAAAATCCTTTAGCGGGATATGGCACAGATACGCAGTATTTT
j_call: TRBJ2-2; v_call: TRBV3-1/TRBV3-2; d_call: TRBD2; clone_size: .; cdr3_aa: CASSPQASGKTGELFF; cdr3_nt: TGTGCCAGCAGCCCTCAGGCTAGCGGGAAAACCGGGGAGCTGTTTTTT
j_call: TRBJ2-5; v_call: TRBV29-1; d_call: TRBD2; clone_size: .; cdr3_aa: CSVEGGSSQETQYF; cdr3_nt: TGCAGCGTTGAGGGCGGGAGCTCTCAAGAGACCCAGTACTTC
j_call: TRBJ2-5; v_call: TRBV27; d_call: TRBD2; clone_size: .; cdr3_aa: CASRLEAGGETQYF; cdr3_nt: TGTGCCAGCAGATTAGAGGCGGGGGGGGAGACCCAGTACTTC
j_call: TRBJ2-1; v_call: TRBV5-1; d_call: TRBD1; clone_size: few; cdr3_aa: CASSLAWIQGARNEQFF; cdr3_nt: TGCGCCAGCAGCTTGGCATGGATTCAGGGGGCGCGGAATGAGCAGTTCTTC
j_call: TRBJ2-5; v_call: TRBV11-3; d_call: TRBD2; clone_size: few; cdr3_aa: CASSPGTSGATLETQYF; cdr3_nt: TGTGCCAGCAGCCCGGGGACTAGCGGGGCCACCTTAGAGACCCAGTACTTC
j_call: TRBJ2-2; v_call: TRBV5-1; d_call: .; clone_size: .; cdr3_aa: CASSLPPQGGGTGELFF; cdr3_nt: TGCGCCAGCAGCTTGCCACCCCAGGGGGGCGGAACCGGGGAGCTGTTTTTT
j_call: TRBJ2-5; v_call: TRBV7-3; d_call: .; clone_size: .; cdr3_aa: CASSLTGTRTQETQYF; cdr3_nt: TGTGCCAGCAGCTTAACGGGGACAAGGACGCAAGAGACCCAGTACTTC
j_call: TRBJ2-3; v_call: TRBV5-4; d_call: TRBD2; clone_size: .; cdr3_aa: CASSLPGTRITDTQYF; cdr3_nt: TGTGCCAGCAGTTTGCCCGGGACTAGGATCACAGATACGCAGTATTTT
j_call: TRBJ1-4; v_call: TRBV9; d_call: TRBD1; clone_size: .; cdr3_aa: CASSPGQGEKLFF; cdr3_nt: TGTGCCAGCAGCCCGGGACAGGGGGAAAAACTGTTTTTT
j_call: TRBJ2-1; v_call: TRBV6-4; d_call: TRBD1; clone_size: .; cdr3_aa: CASSDSGQPADEQFF; cdr3_nt: TGTGCCAGCAGTGACTCGGGACAGCCGGCAGATGAGCAGTTCTTC
j_call: TRBJ2-1; v_call: TRBV19; d_call: TRBD2; clone_size: .; cdr3_aa: CASSRTSGSYNEQFF; cdr3_nt: TGTGCCAGTAGCAGAACTAGCGGTTCCTACAATGAGCAGTTCTTC
j_call: TRBJ2-2; v_call: TRBV5-6; d_call: TRBD2; clone_size: .; cdr3_aa: CASSLFGRGTGELFF; cdr3_nt: TGTGCCAGCAGCTTGTTCGGGAGGGGCACCGGGGAGCTGTTTTTT
j_call: TRBJ2-7; v_call: TRBV5-1; d_call: TRBD2; clone_size: .; cdr3_aa: CASSPQAGAGGSEQYF; cdr3_nt: TGCGCCAGCAGCCCGCAAGCGGGAGCGGGTGGTTCCGAGCAGTACTTC
j_call: TRBJ1-6; v_call: TRBV12-5; d_call: .; clone_size: .; cdr3_aa: CASSRWEGGSPLHF; cdr3_nt: TGTGCTAGTTCCCGGTGGGAGGGAGGATCACCCCTCCACTTT
j_call: TRBJ1-5; v_call: TRBV6-1; d_call: .; clone_size: .; cdr3_aa: CASSEGQSNQPQHF; cdr3_nt: TGTGCCAGCAGTGAAGGACAGAGCAATCAGCCCCAGCATTTT
j_call: TRBJ2-2; v_call: TRBV28; d_call: .; clone_size: .; cdr3_aa: CASELANTGELFF; cdr3_nt: TGTGCCAGCGAATTAGCGAACACCGGGGAGCTGTTTTTT
j_call: TRBJ2-1; v_call: TRBV29-1; d_call: .; clone_size: few; cdr3_aa: CSGIRSINNEQFF; cdr3_nt: TGCAGCGGAATACGGTCTATCAACAATGAGCAGTTCTTC
j_call: TRBJ2-7; v_call: TRBV14; d_call: .; clone_size: .; cdr3_aa: CASSLREEARYEQYF; cdr3_nt: TGTGCCAGCAGCCTCAGGGAGGAGGCGCGCTACGAGCAGTACTTC
j_call: TRBJ2-3; v_call: TRBV5-6; d_call: .; clone_size: .; cdr3_aa: CASRRGAADTQYF; cdr3_nt: TGTGCCAGCCGCCGGGGGGCCGCAGATACGCAGTATTTT
j_call: TRBJ1-1; v_call: TRBV7-9; d_call: .; clone_size: .; cdr3_aa: CASSLQRDTEAFF; cdr3_nt: TGTGCCAGCAGCTTACAAAGAGACACTGAAGCTTTCTTT
j_call: TRBJ2-1; v_call: TRBV28; d_call: .; clone_size: .; cdr3_aa: CASSLFRGREQFF; cdr3_nt: TGTGCCAGCAGTTTATTCCGAGGGAGGGAGCAGTTCTTC
j_call: TRBJ2-7; v_call: TRBV27; d_call: .; clone_size: once; cdr3_aa: CASSLGGIGNEQYF; cdr3_nt: TGTGCCAGCAGTTTGGGCGGGATAGGAAACGAGCAGTACTTC
j_call: TRBJ2-1; v_call: TRBV4-1; d_call: TRBD2; clone_size: .; cdr3_aa: CASSHYLAGVSYNEQFF; cdr3_nt: TGCGCCAGCAGCCATTACCTAGCGGGGGTCTCCTACAATGAGCAGTTCTTC
j_call: TRBJ1-5; v_call: TRBV19; d_call: .; clone_size: .; cdr3_aa: CASSIDHSSNQPQHF; cdr3_nt: TGTGCCAGTAGTATAGATCACAGTAGCAATCAGCCCCAGCATTTT
j_call: TRBJ2-5; v_call: TRBV6-5; d_call: .; clone_size: few; cdr3_aa: CASSREIGGETQYF; cdr3_nt: TGTGCCAGCAGCAGAGAGATAGGGGGAGAGACCCAGTACTTC
j_call: TRBJ2-2; v_call: TRBV6-4; d_call: .; clone_size: .; cdr3_aa: CASRLQGGTGELFF; cdr3_nt: TGTGCCAGCAGGCTACAGGGAGGGACCGGGGAGCTGTTTTTT
j_call: TRBJ1-1; v_call: TRBV25-1; d_call: TRBD1; clone_size: .; cdr3_aa: CASRRGTGGDAEAFF; cdr3_nt: TGTGCCAGCCGAAGGGGGACAGGGGGCGACGCTGAAGCTTTCTTT
j_call: TRBJ1-4; v_call: TRBV7-2; d_call: .; clone_size: .; cdr3_aa: CASSLSPGIGEKLFF; cdr3_nt: TGTGCCAGCAGCTTATCCCCAGGGATCGGCGAAAAACTGTTTTTT
j_call: TRBJ2-5; v_call: TRBV11-2; d_call: TRBD2; clone_size: .; cdr3_aa: CASSQQTGTSGSSRFTQYF; cdr3_nt: TGTGCCAGCAGCCAACAAACAGGGACTAGCGGGAGCTCAAGATTTACCCAGTACTTC
j_call: TRBJ2-7; v_call: TRBV3-1/TRBV3-2; d_call: .; clone_size: .; cdr3_aa: CASSLPGFEQYF; cdr3_nt: TGTGCCAGCAGCCTTCCAGGCTTTGAGCAGTACTTC
j_call: TRBJ2-2; v_call: TRBV5-1; d_call: TRBD1; clone_size: .; cdr3_aa: CASSGQGAGTGELFF; cdr3_nt: TGCGCCAGCAGCGGACAGGGGGCGGGCACCGGGGAGCTGTTTTTT
j_call: TRBJ2-1; v_call: TRBV15; d_call: .; clone_size: .; cdr3_aa: CATSRDMEASANEQFF; cdr3_nt: TGTGCCACCAGCAGAGATATGGAGGCTAGCGCCAATGAGCAGTTCTTC
j_call: TRBJ2-1; v_call: TRBV19; d_call: .; clone_size: .; cdr3_aa: CASGGAGEQFF; cdr3_nt: TGTGCCAGTGGGGGGGCTGGTGAGCAGTTCTTC
j_call: TRBJ2-7; v_call: TRBV2; d_call: TRBD1; clone_size: .; cdr3_aa: CASGGQGWSYEQYF; cdr3_nt: TGTGCCAGCGGTGGACAGGGGTGGTCCTACGAGCAGTACTTC